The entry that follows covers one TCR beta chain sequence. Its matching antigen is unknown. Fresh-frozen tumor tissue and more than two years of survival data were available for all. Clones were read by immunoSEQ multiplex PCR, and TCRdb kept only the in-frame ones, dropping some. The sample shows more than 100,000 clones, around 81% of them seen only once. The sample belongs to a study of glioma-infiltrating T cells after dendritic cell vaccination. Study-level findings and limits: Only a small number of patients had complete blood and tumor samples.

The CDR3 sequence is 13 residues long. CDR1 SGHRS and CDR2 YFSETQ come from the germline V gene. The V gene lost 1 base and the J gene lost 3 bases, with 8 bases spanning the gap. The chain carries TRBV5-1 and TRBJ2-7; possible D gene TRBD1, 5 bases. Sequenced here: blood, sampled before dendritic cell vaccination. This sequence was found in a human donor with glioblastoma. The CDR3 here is CASSLRQGYEQYF. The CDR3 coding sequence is TGCGCCAGCAGCTTGAGGCAGGGCTACGAGCAGTACTTC.